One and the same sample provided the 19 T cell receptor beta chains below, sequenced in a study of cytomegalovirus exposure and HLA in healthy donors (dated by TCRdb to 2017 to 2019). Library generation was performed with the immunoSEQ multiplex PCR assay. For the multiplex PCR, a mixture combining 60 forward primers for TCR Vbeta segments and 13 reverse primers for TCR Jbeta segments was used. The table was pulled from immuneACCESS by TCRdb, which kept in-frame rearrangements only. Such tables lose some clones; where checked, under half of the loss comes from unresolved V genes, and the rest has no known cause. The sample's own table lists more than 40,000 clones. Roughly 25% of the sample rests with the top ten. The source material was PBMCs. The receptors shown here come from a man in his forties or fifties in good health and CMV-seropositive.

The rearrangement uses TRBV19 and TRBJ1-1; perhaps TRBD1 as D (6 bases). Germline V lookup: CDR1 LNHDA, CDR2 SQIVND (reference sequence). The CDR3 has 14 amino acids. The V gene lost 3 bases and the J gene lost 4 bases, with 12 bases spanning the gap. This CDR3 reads CASSMVGGRTEAFF. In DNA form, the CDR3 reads TGTGCCAGTAGTATGGTTGGGGGCCGCACTGAAGCTTTCTTT.

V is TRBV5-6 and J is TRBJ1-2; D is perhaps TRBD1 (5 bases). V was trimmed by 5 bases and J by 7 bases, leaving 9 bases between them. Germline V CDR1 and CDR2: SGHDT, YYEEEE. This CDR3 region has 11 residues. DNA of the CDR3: TGTGCCAGCAGGCGACAGCTTGGCTACACCTTC. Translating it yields CASRRQLGYTF.

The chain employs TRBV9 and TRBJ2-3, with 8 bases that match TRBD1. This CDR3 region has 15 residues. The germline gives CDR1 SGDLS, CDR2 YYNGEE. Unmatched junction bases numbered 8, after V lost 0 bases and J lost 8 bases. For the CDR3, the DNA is TGTGCCAGCAGCGTAGTAGACAGGGGTTCGGGTACGCAGTATTTT. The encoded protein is CASSVVDRGSGTQYF.

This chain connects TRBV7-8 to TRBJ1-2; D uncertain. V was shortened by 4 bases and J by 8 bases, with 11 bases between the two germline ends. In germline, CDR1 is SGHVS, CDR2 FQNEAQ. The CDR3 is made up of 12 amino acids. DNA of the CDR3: TGTGCCAGCAGCTCCGCAGGCAACGGCTACACCTTC. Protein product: CASSSAGNGYTF.

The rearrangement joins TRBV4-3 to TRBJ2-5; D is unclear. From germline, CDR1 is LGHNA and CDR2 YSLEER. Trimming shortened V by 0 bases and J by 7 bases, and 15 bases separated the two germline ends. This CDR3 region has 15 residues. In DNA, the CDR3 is TGCGCCAGCAGCCAAGATCGTATGTTTAGTGGGACCCAGTACTTC. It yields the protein CASSQDRMFSGTQYF.

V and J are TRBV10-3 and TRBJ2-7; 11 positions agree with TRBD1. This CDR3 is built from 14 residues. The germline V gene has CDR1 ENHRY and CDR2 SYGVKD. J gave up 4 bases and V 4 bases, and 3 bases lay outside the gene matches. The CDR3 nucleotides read TGTGCCATCAGTGGGACAGGGGGCAGGTACGAGCAGTACTTC. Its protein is CAISGTGGRYEQYF.

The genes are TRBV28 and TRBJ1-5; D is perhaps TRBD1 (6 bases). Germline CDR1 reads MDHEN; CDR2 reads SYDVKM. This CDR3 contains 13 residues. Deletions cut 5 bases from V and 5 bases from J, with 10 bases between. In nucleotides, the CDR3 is TGTGCCAGCAGTATAAACAGGGATCAGCCCCAGCATTTT. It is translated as CASSINRDQPQHF.

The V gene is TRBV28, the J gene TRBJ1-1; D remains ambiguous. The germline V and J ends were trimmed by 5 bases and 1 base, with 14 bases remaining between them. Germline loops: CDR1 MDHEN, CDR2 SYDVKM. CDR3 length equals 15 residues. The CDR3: CASSPFREGNTEAFF. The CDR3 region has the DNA TGTGCCAGCAGTCCCTTTAGGGAGGGGAACACTGAAGCTTTCTTT.

DNA of the CDR3: TGTGCCAGCAGCTTGTTCCCAGTTCTTTCTAATTCACCCCTCCACTTT. The encoded protein is CASSLFPVLSNSPLHF. This chain connects TRBV5-6 to TRBJ1-6, with D unclear. The ends were cut back, 1 base at V and 6 bases at J, with 14 bases in the middle. The germline gives CDR1 SGHDT, CDR2 YYEEEE. The CDR3 has 16 residues.

The CDR3 DNA reads TGTGCCAGCAGCGGGGGGGGCAGGGAGGACTATGGCTACACCTTC. Encoded protein: CASSGGGREDYGYTF. This chain links TRBV11-2 with TRBJ1-2; TRBD1 is a possible D gene (6 bases). Germline CDR1 reads SGHAT; CDR2 reads FQNNGV. This CDR3 region has 15 residues. Trimming removed 5 bases at V and 3 bases at J, with 16 bases between.

In DNA, the CDR3 is TGTGCCAGCAGTGAAGTCAGGGGGCGTTATGGCTACACCTTC. Translating it yields CASSEVRGRYGYTF. The chain joins TRBV6-1 to TRBJ1-2, with TRBD1 matching 8 bases. J gave up 5 bases and V 1 base, and 3 bases lay outside the gene matches. This CDR3 contains 14 residues. The V gene's germline CDR1 is MNHNS and CDR2 SASEGT.

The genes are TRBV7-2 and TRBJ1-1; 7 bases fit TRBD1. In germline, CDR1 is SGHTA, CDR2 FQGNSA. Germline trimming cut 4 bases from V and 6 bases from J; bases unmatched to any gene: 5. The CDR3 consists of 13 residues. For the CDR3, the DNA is TGTGCCAGCAGCTCGGCAGGGGGACCTGAAGCTTTCTTT. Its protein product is CASSSAGGPEAFF.

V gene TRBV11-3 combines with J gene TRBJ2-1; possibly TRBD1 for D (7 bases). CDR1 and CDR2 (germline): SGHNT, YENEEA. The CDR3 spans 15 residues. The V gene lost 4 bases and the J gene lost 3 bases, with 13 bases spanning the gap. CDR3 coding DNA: TGTGCCAGCAGCTCCGCGCAGGGGGGCTACAATGAGCAGTTCTTC. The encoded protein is CASSSAQGGYNEQFF.

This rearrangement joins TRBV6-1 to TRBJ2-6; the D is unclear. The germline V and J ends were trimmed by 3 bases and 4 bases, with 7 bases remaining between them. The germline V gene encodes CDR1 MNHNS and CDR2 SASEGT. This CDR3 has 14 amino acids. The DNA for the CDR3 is TGTGCCAGCAGTGAGGGCTTCGGGGCCAACGTCCTGACTTTC. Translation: CASSEGFGANVLTF.

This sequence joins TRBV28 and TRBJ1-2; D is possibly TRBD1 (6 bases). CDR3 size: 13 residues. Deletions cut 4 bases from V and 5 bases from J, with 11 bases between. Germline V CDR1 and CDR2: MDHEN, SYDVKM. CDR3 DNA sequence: TGTGCCAGCAGTTCCGGACAGCTTTATGGCTACACCTTC. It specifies CASSSGQLYGYTF.

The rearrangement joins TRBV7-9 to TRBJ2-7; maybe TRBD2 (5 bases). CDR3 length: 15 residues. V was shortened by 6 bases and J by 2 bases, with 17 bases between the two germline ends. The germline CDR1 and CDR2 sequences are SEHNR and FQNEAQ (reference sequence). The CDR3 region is CASSPSLATAYEQYF. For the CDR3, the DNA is TGTGCCAGCAGTCCATCGTTAGCGACTGCCTACGAGCAGTACTTC.

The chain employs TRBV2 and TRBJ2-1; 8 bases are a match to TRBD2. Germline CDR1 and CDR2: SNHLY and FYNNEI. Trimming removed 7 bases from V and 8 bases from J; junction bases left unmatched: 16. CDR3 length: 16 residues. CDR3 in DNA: TGTGCCAGCAATCTCCTGATAGGAGCGGGAGCGCATGAGCAGTTCTTC. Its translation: CASNLLIGAGAHEQFF.

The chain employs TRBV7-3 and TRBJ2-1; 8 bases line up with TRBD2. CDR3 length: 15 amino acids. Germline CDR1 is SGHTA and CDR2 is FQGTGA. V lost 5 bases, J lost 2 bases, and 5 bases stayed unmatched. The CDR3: CASSRDSGAYNEQFF. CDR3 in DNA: TGTGCCAGCAGCCGAGATAGCGGGGCCTACAATGAGCAGTTCTTC.

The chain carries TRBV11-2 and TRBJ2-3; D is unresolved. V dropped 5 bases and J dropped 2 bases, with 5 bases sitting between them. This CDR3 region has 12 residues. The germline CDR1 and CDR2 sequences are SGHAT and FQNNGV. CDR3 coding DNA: TGTGCCAGCAGCCGCTACACAGATACGCAGTATTTT. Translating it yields CASSRYTDTQYF.